A selection of T cell receptor beta chains follows, all from one sample in a study of shared clonotypes between healthy human individuals. Produced via immunoSEQ multiplex PCR; TCRdb's table is partial and in-frame only. The repertoire holds around 1,900,000 clones, with around 95% as singletons. Sequencing used naive CD8+ T cells from PBMCs. The source is a man between 18 and 35 years old in good health. Some clones in this sample may be carry-over from other donors' samples. Both conserved end residues are part of each CDR3. D genes are given only for firm matches. Only part of the rows carry a size: once, few, many, or a class if the clone is expanded.

j_gene	abundance	v_gene	d_gene	CDR3nt	CDR3aa
TRBJ2-7	NA	TRBV11-3	TRBD2	TGTGCCAGCAGTCATATCGGGCGGGAGGCCTACGAGCAGTACTTC	CASSHIGREAYEQYF
TRBJ2-7	NA	TRBV9	TRBD2	TGTGCCAGCAGCGTAGGAGCGGGAGGTACCTCCTACGAGCAGTACTTC	CASSVGAGGTSYEQYF
TRBJ1-1	NA	TRBV28	NA	TGTGCCAGCAGTTTATTAGTTGTTGATGACACTGAAGCTTTCTTT	CASSLLVVDDTEAFF
TRBJ2-3	NA	TRBV27	NA	TGTGCCAGCAGCCGAACGAGTGATACGCAGTATTTT	CASSRTSDTQYF
TRBJ2-1	NA	TRBV11-2	TRBD2	TGTGCCAGCAGCTTAGTAGGGGGGGGAGCGGGAGTCGGATACAATGAGCAGTTCTTC	CASSLVGGGAGVGYNEQFF
TRBJ1-2	NA	TRBV4-1	NA	TGCGCCAGCAGCCCCCAAGAAGGGGTAGCGAACTATGGCTACACCTTC	CASSPQEGVANYGYTF
TRBJ1-4	few	TRBV30	NA	TGTGCCTGGAGTGTAGGAGAAAAACTGTTTTTT	CAWSVGEKLFF
TRBJ2-7	NA	TRBV11-3	NA	TGTGCCAGCAGCCCCAGCGGACTTATCTACGAGCAGTACTTC	CASSPSGLIYEQYF
TRBJ2-2	NA	TRBV5-4	NA	TGTGCCAGCAGCTTGGCCCTAGGTGGATCCGGGGAGCTGTTTTTT	CASSLALGGSGELFF
TRBJ2-2	NA	TRBV28	NA	TGTGCCAGCAGTTTAGGGGCCGGGGAGCTGTTTTTT	CASSLGAGELFF
TRBJ2-7	NA	TRBV6-6	TRBD1	TGTGCCAGTAGAGGTACAGGGGGCTTCTCCTACGAGCAGTACTTC	CASRGTGGFSYEQYF
TRBJ1-2	NA	TRBV19	NA	TGTGCCAGTAGTATTGCGGATTATGGCTACACCTTC	CASSIADYGYTF
TRBJ2-5	NA	TRBV6-1	NA	TGTGCCAGCAGTGCACCGACAGGCCGCCGACCACAAGAGACCCAGTACTTC	CASSAPTGRRPQETQYF
TRBJ2-7	NA	TRBV20-1	NA	TGCAGTGCGGAGCTAATCTACGAGCAGTACTTC	CSAELIYEQYF
TRBJ1-1	NA	TRBV7-2	NA	TGTGCCAGCAGCCCCCCATTGGGGCTCCACACTGAAGCTTTCTTT	CASSPPLGLHTEAFF
TRBJ2-7	NA	TRBV28	TRBD2	TGTGCCAGCAGTCCCCCGGACTCGGGGGGCTACGAGCAGTACTTC	CASSPPDSGGYEQYF
TRBJ1-3	NA	TRBV5-4	TRBD1	TGTGCCAGCAGCGTGGACAGGGGTTACGGAAACACCATATATTTT	CASSVDRGYGNTIYF